The 24 T cell receptor beta chains given below trace back to one sample, sequenced in a study of blood T cell repertoires in COVID-19. Repertoires were generated with immunoSEQ multiplex PCR, while TCRdb's copy carries only in-frame clones and drops some. Of almost 400,000 clones in the sample, just under 90% are singletons; the top ten hold 1.5% to 2%. The sample consisted of PBMCs or T cells enriched from blood (not recorded which). Every receptor here comes from a woman in her thirties who had recovered from COVID-19.

The chain combines TRBV5-1 with TRBJ1-2, with 7 bases matching TRBD1. The CDR3 covers 13 residues. CDR1 and CDR2 (germline): SGHRS, YFSETQ. The junction had 5 bases not matched to a gene; V was cut back by 5 bases and J by 4 bases. The CDR3 DNA reads as TGCGCCAGCAGGGGGACAGCTAGCTATGGCTACACCTTC. This sequence encodes CASRGTASYGYTF.

Worth noting for this clone: The same CDR3 also results from other DNA sequences found in this sample. The V gene is TRBV30, the J gene TRBJ1-1; D unclear. This CDR3 has 13 amino acids. V lost 0 bases to trimming and J lost 5 bases, with 10 bases between them. The germline V gene encodes CDR1 GTSNPN and CDR2 SVGIG (reference sequence). The CDR3 protein is CAWSVREGTEAFF. In DNA, the CDR3 is TGTGCCTGGAGTGTACGGGAGGGAACTGAAGCTTTCTTT.

V is TRBV12-3 or TRBV12-4 and J is TRBJ1-1, with D perhaps matching TRBD1 (5 bases). The CDR3 is 13 residues long. Trimming removed 6 bases at V and 6 bases at J, with 14 bases between. The CDR3 loop reads CASSLTAGAEAFF. The CDR3 bases are TGTGCCAGCAGCCTCACAGCGGGGGCTGAAGCTTTCTTT.

As concerns this clone: Other DNA sequences in this sample translate to the same CDR3. This rearrangement joins TRBV7-2 to TRBJ2-1; 7 nucleotides agree with TRBD2. V trimming: 4 bases; J trimming: 4 bases; junction bases outside the gene matches: 1. CDR1 is SGHTA and CDR2 is FQGNSA in the germline V gene. This CDR3 is built from 13 residues. As DNA, the CDR3 is TGTGCCAGCAGCTCGGGACTATACAATGAGCAGTTCTTC. It specifies CASSSGLYNEQFF.

DNA of the CDR3: TGTGCCAGCGGGACTCGACAGGGATCCTACGAGCAGTACTTC. This codes for CASGTRQGSYEQYF. This chain joins TRBV6-5 and TRBJ2-7; D possibly corresponds to TRBD1 (7 bases). Trimming left V 8 bases short and J 1 base short, with 15 bases between. The CDR3 spans 14 residues. CDR1 is MNHEY and CDR2 is SVGAGI in the germline V gene.

CDR3 region: CASSYSDSSPGYTF. The CDR3, as DNA: TGTGCCAGCAGTTACTCGGACAGTTCGCCTGGCTACACCTTC. The chain carries TRBV6-5 and TRBJ1-2; possibly TRBD1 for D (6 bases). Deletions cut 0 bases from V and 7 bases from J, with 12 bases between. CDR3 length equals 14 residues. Germline loops: CDR1 MNHEY, CDR2 SVGAGI.

This sequence joins TRBV7-9 and TRBJ1-1, with 9 bases that match TRBD1. The germline V gene has CDR1 SEHNR and CDR2 FQNEAQ (reference sequence). This CDR3 is 14 amino acids long. V trimming: 7 bases; J trimming: 5 bases; junction bases outside the gene matches: 8. In DNA form, the CDR3 reads TGTGCCAGCACCTATACAGGGGGCCAAACTGAAGCTTTCTTT. This encodes CASTYTGGQTEAFF. Full variable domain (outside the CDR3, taken from reference TRBV7-9 and TRBJ1-1): DTGVSQNPRHKITKRGQNVTFRCDPISEHNRLYWYRQTLGQGPEFLTYFQNEAQLEKSRLLSDRFSAERPKGSFSTLEIQRTEQGDSAMYLCASTYTGGQTEAFFGQGTRLTVV.

A single count supports this clone. The CDR3: CASSRTDRMNTEAFF. CDR3 nucleotides: TGTGCCAGCAGCCGCACGGACAGAATGAACACTGAAGCTTTCTTT. The J gene is TRBJ1-1, the V gene TRBV3-1 (or the pseudogene TRBV3-2), with D perhaps TRBD1 (6 bases). CDR3 length: 15 residues. Germline V lookup: CDR1 LGHDT, CDR2 YNNKEL (reference sequence). Deletions cut 4 bases from V and 0 bases from J, with 12 bases between.

V gene TRBV2 combines with J gene TRBJ1-5; 8 bases map to TRBD1. In germline, CDR1 is SNHLY, CDR2 FYNNEI. Germline trimming cut 8 bases from V and 8 bases from J; bases unmatched to any gene: 5. The CDR3 totals 12 residues. The DNA of the CDR3 is TGTGCCAGCCGTACAGGGGGAAAGCCCCAGCATTTT. This encodes CASRTGGKPQHF.

The V gene is TRBV19, the J gene TRBJ2-4; perhaps TRBD1 as D (5 bases). CDR3 length: 14 residues. The germline V gene encodes CDR1 LNHDA and CDR2 SQIVND (reference sequence). The germline V and J ends were trimmed by 5 bases and 1 base, with 9 bases remaining between them. CDR3 residues: CASSQDTAKNIQYF. The CDR3 bases are TGTGCCAGTAGTCAGGACACTGCCAAAAACATTCAGTACTTC.

This clone was detected only once. The J gene is TRBJ1-6, the V gene TRBV11-2, with no clear D. CDR1 and CDR2 (germline): SGHAT, FQNNGV. The CDR3 extends over 15 amino acids. The V gene lost 5 bases and the J gene lost 11 bases, with 19 bases spanning the gap. CDR3 amino acids: CASSPSSRREPPLHF. CDR3 nucleotide sequence: TGTGCCAGCAGCCCATCCAGTAGGAGGGAGCCACCCCTCCACTTT.

The rearrangement uses TRBV9 and TRBJ1-5, with unresolved D. The CDR3 is made up of 13 amino acids. Deletions cut 0 bases from V and 6 bases from J, with 7 bases between. Per the germline V gene, CDR1 is SGDLS and CDR2 is YYNGEE. The CDR3, as DNA: TGTGCCAGCAGCGTAGATCCCGGTCAGCCCCAGCATTTT. Its protein product is CASSVDPGQPQHF.

The J gene is TRBJ2-1, the V gene TRBV6-1; a weak D match, TRBD2 (5 bases). This CDR3 has 15 amino acids. Trimming pared 1 base from V and 8 bases from J, leaving 15 bases between. Germline-derived CDR1 and CDR2 are MNHNS and SASEGT. CDR3 in amino acids: CASSEVKGVGDEQFF. The CDR3 bases are TGTGCCAGCAGTGAAGTCAAGGGCGTGGGAGATGAGCAGTTCTTC.

Only one count was recorded for this clone. V gene TRBV30 combines with J gene TRBJ2-2; tentatively, D is TRBD2 (6 bases). CDR3 length: 14 amino acids. V lost 3 bases and J lost 4, with 12 bases in between. CDR1 and CDR2 (germline): GTSNPN, SVGIG (reference sequence). The CDR3 protein is CAWRRGATTGELFF. CDR3 bases: TGTGCCTGGAGGCGCGGGGCGACCACCGGGGAGCTGTTTTTT.

The chain combines TRBV4-3 with TRBJ2-6, with TRBD1 matching 8 bases. This CDR3 spans 14 amino acids. The germline V gene encodes CDR1 LGHNA and CDR2 YSLEER. Trimming at V came to 3 bases and at J to 16 bases, leaving 11 bases not matched to a gene. CDR3: CASSQEWTGTRLTF. DNA of the CDR3: TGCGCCAGCAGCCAGGAATGGACAGGGACCCGTCTGACTTTC.

The rearrangement links TRBV12-3 or TRBV12-4 to TRBJ1-2; D is undetermined. Trimming removed 7 bases from V and 2 bases from J, with 11 bases in between. The CDR3 is made up of 13 amino acids. CDR3 region: CASTRTENYGYTF. CDR3 nucleotides: TGTGCCAGCACCCGGACTGAAAACTATGGCTACACCTTC.

Comment on this clone: At one end, the junction sequence differs from germline, possibly due to a read error. The V and J genes are TRBV25-1 and TRBJ2-5, with D perhaps TRBD2 (6 bases). The germline CDR1 and CDR2 sequences are MGHDK and SYGVNS. The CDR3 is 13 residues long. CDR3 region: CASSEGGEVARDF. CDR3 sequence (DNA): TGTGCCAGCAGTGAGGGCGGGGAGGTAGCCCGAGACTTC.

The rearrangement links TRBV5-8 to TRBJ1-5; tentative D call: TRBD1 (5 bases). Germline lookup yields CDR1 SGHTS and CDR2 YDEGEE. CDR3 length equals 17 residues. Trimming cost V 2 bases and J 0 bases, with 15 bases left between them. CDR3 sequence reads: CASSFFPGTYSNQPQHF. DNA of the CDR3: TGTGCCAGCAGCTTTTTCCCCGGGACTTATAGCAATCAGCCCCAGCATTTT.

This clone was detected only a few times. The chain is built from TRBV4-1 and TRBJ1-3; D is unclear. The germline gives CDR1 MGHRA, CDR2 YSYEKL. Deletions cut 2 bases from V and 0 bases from J, with 11 bases between. The CDR3 consists of 16 residues. Here the CDR3 reads CASSQPGRNSGNTIYF. The CDR3, as DNA: TGCGCCAGCAGCCAACCTGGGAGAAACTCTGGAAACACCATATATTTT.

The rearrangement uses TRBV28 and TRBJ1-2; 7 nucleotides agree with TRBD1. Germline lookup yields CDR1 MDHEN and CDR2 SYDVKM. The CDR3 is 17 residues long. V was pared by 7 bases and J by 4 bases, with 18 bases of the junction left unmatched. The CDR3 DNA reads as TGTGCCAGCAAATTATTGGGACAGTCGCTCTTTAGCTATGGCTACACCTTC. It yields the protein CASKLLGQSLFSYGYTF.

The chain employs TRBV28 and TRBJ1-1, with D unclear. V lost 8 bases to trimming and J lost 7 bases, with 14 bases between them. The V gene's germline CDR1 is MDHEN and CDR2 SYDVKM. This CDR3 has 12 residues. The CDR3: CASGPGDSEAFF. In DNA, the CDR3 is TGTGCCAGCGGGCCCGGCGATAGTGAAGCTTTCTTT.

There are a few counts of this clone. The chain uses TRBV6-5 and TRBJ1-5; perhaps TRBD1 as D (5 bases). Germline V gene data show CDR1 as MNHEY and CDR2 as SVGAGI. This CDR3 is 13 amino acids long. V shed 4 bases and J shed 7 bases, with 11 bases lying between them. The CDR3 region is CASSFRVGQPQHF. The CDR3 bases are TGTGCCAGCAGTTTCAGGGTCGGCCAGCCCCAGCATTTT.

The V and J genes are TRBV7-9 and TRBJ2-3, with D possibly being TRBD2 (5 bases). Per the germline V gene, CDR1 is SEHNR and CDR2 is FQNEAQ (reference sequence). The CDR3 totals 16 residues. The germline V and J ends were trimmed by 1 base and 0 bases, with 11 bases remaining between them. This CDR3 reads CASSLVPGGSTDTQYF. CDR3 coding DNA: TGTGCCAGCAGCTTAGTACCGGGCGGGAGCACAGATACGCAGTATTTT.

The V call is TRBV19, the J call TRBJ1-1; D may be TRBD1 (5 bases). Germline V lookup: CDR1 LNHDA, CDR2 SQIVND (reference sequence). The CDR3 sequence is 17 residues long. V was pared by 3 bases and J by 3 bases, with 20 bases between. CDR3: CASSIQGSRKRDTEAFF. CDR3 bases: TGTGCCAGTAGTATTCAGGGTTCCCGAAAGCGGGACACTGAAGCTTTCTTT. The whole variable domain, remainder taken from reference TRBV19 and TRBJ1-1, is DGGITQSPKYLFRKEGQNVTLSCEQNLNHDAMYWYRQDPGQGLRLIYYSQIVNDFQKGDIAEGYSVSREKKESFPLTVTSAQKNPTAFYLCASSIQGSRKRDTEAFFGQGTRLTVV.